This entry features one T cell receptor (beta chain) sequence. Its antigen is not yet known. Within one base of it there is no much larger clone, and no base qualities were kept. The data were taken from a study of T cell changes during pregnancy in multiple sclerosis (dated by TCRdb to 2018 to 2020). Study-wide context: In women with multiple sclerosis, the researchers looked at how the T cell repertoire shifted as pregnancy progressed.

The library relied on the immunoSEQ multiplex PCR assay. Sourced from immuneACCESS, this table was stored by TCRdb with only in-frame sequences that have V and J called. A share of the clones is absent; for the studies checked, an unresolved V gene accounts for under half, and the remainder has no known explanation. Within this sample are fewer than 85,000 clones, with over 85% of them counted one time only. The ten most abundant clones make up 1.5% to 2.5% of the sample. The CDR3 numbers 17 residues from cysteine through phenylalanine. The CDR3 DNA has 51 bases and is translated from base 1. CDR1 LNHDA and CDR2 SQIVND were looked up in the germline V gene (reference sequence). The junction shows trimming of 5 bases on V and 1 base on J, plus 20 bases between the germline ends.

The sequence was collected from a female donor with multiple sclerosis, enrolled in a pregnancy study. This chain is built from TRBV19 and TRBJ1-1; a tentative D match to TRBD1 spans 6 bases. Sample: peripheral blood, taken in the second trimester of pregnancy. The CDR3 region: CASSRELIQGWNTEAFF. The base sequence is TGTGCCAGTAGTCGGGAACTCATACAGGGTTGGAACACTGAAGCTTTCTTT.